The clone carrying this T cell receptor beta chain showed up just a few times. Each CDR3 protein is one row after TCRdb ran MiXCR on the RT-PCR reads. The sample includes approximately 720,000 distinct CDR3 sequences, approximately 15% of them seen just once. This CDR3 is built from 13 residues. The germline V and J ends were trimmed by 4 bases and 5 bases, with 9 bases remaining between them. The sequence was collected from a female donor in good health, serving as a healthy control. Input material: memory CD4+ T cells from blood. The V gene is TRBV12-3 or TRBV12-4, the J gene TRBJ2-1; D unresolved. This chain's CDR3 is CASSSLLDNEQFF. As DNA, the CDR3 is TGTGCCAGCAGTTCCCTCTTGGACAATGAGCAGTTCTTC.